This entry lists 32 T cell receptor beta chains sequenced from one sample in a study of blood T cell repertoires in COVID-19. Profiling relied on immunoSEQ multiplex PCR, and the TCRdb table lists in-frame clones only, not all of them. In the table there are 200,000 or so clones, roughly 80% of which are singletons. The sequenced material came from peripheral blood. The receptor set was obtained from a woman of 80 years or more with COVID-19, enrolled during active disease.

V and J are TRBV20-1 and TRBJ2-1; a weak D match, TRBD1 (6 bases). The V gene lost 5 bases and the J gene lost 9 bases, with 11 bases spanning the gap. This CDR3 has 11 amino acids. Germline assignment: CDR1 DFQATT and CDR2 SNEGSKA (reference sequence). CDR3: CSALGQGEQFF. CDR3 sequence (DNA): TGCAGTGCTCTGGGACAAGGTGAGCAGTTCTTC.

V is TRBV9 and J is TRBJ2-3; 12 nucleotides agree with TRBD2. V was clipped by 4 bases and J by 4 bases; unmatched bases: 7. The CDR3 is 16 residues long. CDR1 and CDR2 from the germline V gene are SGDLS and YYNGEE. The CDR3 DNA sequence: TGTGCCAGCAGCCAACGGACTAGCGGGATGCCAGATACGCAGTATTTT. Translation: CASSQRTSGMPDTQYF.

This chain joins TRBV12-3 or TRBV12-4 and TRBJ2-1, with a weak D call TRBD1 (6 bases). This CDR3 spans 12 amino acids. Between the trimmed V and J ends, which lost 5 bases and 7 bases, there was a span of 9 bases. CDR3 DNA sequence: TGTGCCAGCAGTGAAACAGGGAATGAGCAGTTCTTC. Translated: CASSETGNEQFF.

This chain uses TRBV6-2 or TRBV6-3 with TRBJ2-1, with 10 bases lining up with TRBD1. With 5 bases clipped from V and 10 bases from J, the junction kept 8 bases outside the gene matches. The CDR3 runs 14 residues. Looked up from germline, CDR1 is MNHEY and CDR2 is SVGEGT. CDR3 amino acids: CASSPGQGLGEQFF. The CDR3 nucleotides read TGTGCCAGCAGTCCGGGACAGGGGTTAGGAGAGCAGTTCTTC.

V is TRBV7-3 and J is TRBJ2-1, with 8 bases lining up with TRBD2. Germline V gene data show CDR1 as SGHTA and CDR2 as FQGTGA. With 5 bases clipped from V and 8 bases from J, the junction kept 8 bases outside the gene matches. The CDR3 spans 14 residues. CDR3 loop: CASSPSGGGDEQFF. The CDR3 coding sequence is TGTGCCAGCAGCCCCAGCGGGGGCGGGGATGAGCAGTTCTTC.

The chain recombines TRBV18 with TRBJ2-2; TRBD1 matches 8 bases. The junction had 6 bases not matched to a gene; V was cut back by 4 bases and J by 2 bases. CDR3 length: 16 residues. Germline assignment: CDR1 KGHSH and CDR2 LQKENI. The CDR3 here is CASSLRQGSNTGELFF. The CDR3 DNA sequence: TGTGCCAGCTCACTAAGACAGGGGTCTAACACCGGGGAGCTGTTTTTT.

J is TRBJ2-3 and V is TRBV15; 14 nucleotides align to TRBD2. The CDR3 totals 18 residues. Germline trimming cut 3 bases from V and 4 bases from J; bases unmatched to any gene: 9. Germline V lookup: CDR1 LNHNV, CDR2 YYDKDF (reference sequence). The CDR3 sequence: CATSSPLTSGGAPDTQYF. Written as DNA, the CDR3 is TGTGCCACCAGCAGCCCCTTGACTAGCGGGGGGGCACCAGATACGCAGTATTTT.

The rearrangement uses TRBV24-1 and TRBJ2-1, with TRBD2 identical over 14 bases. The CDR3 sequence is 15 residues long. CDR1 is KGHDR, CDR2 SFDVKD, per germline. The trim removed 5 bases at V and 8 bases at J, leaving 4 bases unmatched. The CDR3 loop is CATSGMGLAGDEQFF. DNA of the CDR3: TGTGCCACCAGTGGCATGGGACTAGCGGGAGATGAGCAGTTCTTC.

This chain connects TRBV5-1 to TRBJ1-1, with a possible D match to TRBD1 (5 bases). V gave up 4 bases and J gave up 5 bases, with 15 bases separating them. Per germline, CDR1 SGHRS and CDR2 YFSETQ. The CDR3 is 14 residues long. The CDR3 nucleotides are TGCGCCAGCAGCCCTACCCCAGGGTCTACTGAAGCTTTCTTT. Its translation: CASSPTPGSTEAFF.

The gene calls are TRBV6-2 or TRBV6-3 and TRBJ2-1; 12 bases fit TRBD2. This CDR3 contains 15 residues. V lost 4 bases to trimming and J lost 4 bases; unmatched junction nucleotides: 2. Looked up from germline, CDR1 is MNHEY and CDR2 is SVGEGT. The CDR3 here is CASSSSGGAYNEQFF. The CDR3 DNA reads TGTGCCAGCAGTTCTAGCGGGGGGGCGTACAATGAGCAGTTCTTC.

The chain employs TRBV24-1 and TRBJ2-3; 7 nucleotides align to TRBD1. Germline loops: CDR1 KGHDR, CDR2 SFDVKD. This CDR3 comprises 15 residues. The V gene end was trimmed by 4 bases and the J gene end by 2 bases; junction bases not matched to a gene: 5. Here the CDR3 reads CATSDPGQVTDTQYF. The CDR3 DNA follows: TGTGCCACCAGTGACCCCGGACAGGTCACAGATACGCAGTATTTT.

Here the CDR3 DNA reads TGTGCCAGCAGCGTTAAACAGAGCTCCTACGAGCAGTACTTC. Translating gives CASSVKQSSYEQYF. The V gene is TRBV2, the J gene TRBJ2-7, with unresolved D. Looked up from germline, CDR1 is SNHLY and CDR2 is FYNNEI. V lost 6 bases and J lost 0, with 12 bases in between. This CDR3 has 14 residues. Based on the CDR3 plus reference TRBV2 and TRBJ2-7, the full variable domain is EPEVTQTPSHQVTQMGQEVILRCVPISNHLYFYWYRQILGQKVEFLVSFYNNEISEKSEIFDDQFSVERPDGSNFTLKIRSTKLEDSAMYFCASSVKQSSYEQYFGPGTRLTVT.

The chain combines TRBV7-6 with TRBJ1-3; 10 positions agree with TRBD1. The CDR3 extends over 15 amino acids. CDR1 SGHVS and CDR2 FNYEAQ come from the germline V gene. J lost 6 bases, V lost 5 bases, and 7 bases had no gene match. As DNA, the CDR3 is TGTGCCAGCAGCCAAGGGACAGGGGACATAAACACCATATATTTT. It yields the protein CASSQGTGDINTIYF.

The chain couples TRBV7-2 to TRBJ1-1, with 8 bases aligning to TRBD1. The V and J ends lost 5 bases and 1 base, in that order; junction bases with no gene match: 18. Germline V gives CDR1 SGHTA, CDR2 FQGNSA. CDR3 length equals 19 residues. CDR3 residues: CASSHKRGQGGVANTEAFF. In DNA, the CDR3 is TGTGCCAGCAGCCACAAAAGAGGACAGGGAGGGGTAGCGAACACTGAAGCTTTCTTT.

The chain uses TRBV5-1 and TRBJ1-1; 12 nucleotides agree with TRBD1. Germline CDR1 and CDR2: SGHRS and YFSETQ. The ends lost 4 bases at V and 6 bases at J; junction bases unmatched: 4. This CDR3 region has 14 residues. The CDR3: CASSPGTGGPEAFF. CDR3 coding DNA: TGCGCCAGCAGCCCGGGGACAGGGGGCCCTGAAGCTTTCTTT.

This rearrangement joins TRBV11-3 to TRBJ2-5; TRBD2 is a possible D gene (5 bases). V was clipped by 0 bases and J by 5 bases, with 7 bases between them. CDR3 size: 13 residues. Germline assignment: CDR1 SGHNT and CDR2 YENEEA. The CDR3 here is CASSLEEVETQYF. The CDR3 coding sequence is TGTGCCAGCAGCTTAGAGGAGGTCGAGACCCAGTACTTC.

The chain uses TRBV28 and TRBJ2-7, with 9 bases that match TRBD2. This CDR3 contains 15 residues. V lost 6 bases, J lost 4 bases, and 10 bases stayed unmatched. CDR1 is MDHEN and CDR2 is SYDVKM in the germline V gene. This chain's CDR3 is CASSSVAGVGYEQYF. The CDR3 DNA follows: TGTGCCAGCAGCTCGGTAGCGGGAGTCGGGTACGAGCAGTACTTC.

Of note for this clone: This sample also contains other DNA sequences that code for the same CDR3. The chain recombines TRBV2 with TRBJ2-1; TRBD2 is a possible D gene (5 bases). Germline V CDR1 and CDR2: SNHLY, FYNNEI. Trimming took off 4 bases at V and 0 bases at J, with 7 bases between the two ends. This CDR3 is 14 amino acids long. In DNA, the CDR3 is TGTGCCAGCAGTGCTGGGAGCTCCTACAATGAGCAGTTCTTC. Amino acid sequence: CASSAGSSYNEQFF.

The genes are TRBV29-1 and TRBJ1-4; D may be TRBD1 (6 bases). Germline V gene data show CDR1 as SQVTM and CDR2 as ANQGSEA. Trimming took 5 bases from V and 8 from J, leaving 15 bases between them. The CDR3 length is 13 residues. The CDR3 region has the DNA TGCAGCGTTTCCTCGACAGGCGGGGAAAAACTGTTTTTT. Residues: CSVSSTGGEKLFF.

This clone was detected once. The genes are TRBV28 and TRBJ1-4; 8 nucleotides agree with TRBD1. The CDR3 covers 16 residues. The V gene end was trimmed by 1 base and the J gene end by 8 bases; junction bases not matched to a gene: 9. Germline CDR1 MDHEN, CDR2 SYDVKM. CDR3: CASSLSLTGEREKLFF. The CDR3 DNA reads as TGTGCCAGCAGTTTATCCTTGACAGGGGAAAGGGAAAAACTGTTTTTT.

V and J are TRBV21-1 and TRBJ2-1; TRBD2 reflects the table's D call only, with no check against the DNA. TRBV21-1 is a pseudogene segment. The CDR3 contains 15 residues. The CDR3 sequence is CASSKGQRGYNEQFF. CDR3 nucleotide sequence: TGTGCCAGCAGCAAAGGCCAGCGGGGTTACAATGAGCAGTTCTTC.

This clone occurred a few times. The chain uses TRBV10-1 and TRBJ1-4, with D possibly matching TRBD1 (5 bases). This CDR3 spans 15 amino acids. The germline V gene encodes CDR1 WNHNN and CDR2 SYGVQD (reference sequence). V gave up 0 bases and J gave up 7 bases, with 12 bases separating them. The CDR3 loop reads CASSESRAKSEKLFF. CDR3 DNA: TGCGCCAGCAGTGAGTCCAGGGCCAAATCTGAAAAACTGTTTTTT.

This clone was recorded once. The chain has TRBV27 and TRBJ1-1; 12 nucleotides agree with TRBD1. CDR1 is MNHEY and CDR2 is SMNVEV in the germline V gene (reference sequence). Unmatched junction bases numbered 14, after V lost 2 bases and J lost 4 bases. The CDR3 runs to 19 residues. The CDR3 region is CASSLQGRDRGQGSTEAFF. In nucleotides, the CDR3 is TGTGCCAGCAGTTTACAGGGCCGGGACAGGGGGCAGGGGAGCACTGAAGCTTTCTTT.

The CDR3 region is CATSVYEVGLAGGTDTQYF. In DNA, the CDR3 is TGTGCCACCAGTGTGTACGAGGTCGGACTAGCGGGGGGTACAGATACGCAGTATTTT. The chain has TRBV24-1 and TRBJ2-3, with 14 positions matching TRBD2. V lost 5 bases to trimming and J lost 3 bases; unmatched junction nucleotides: 12. This CDR3 comprises 19 residues. Germline-derived CDR1 and CDR2 are KGHDR and SFDVKD.

The chain is built from TRBV28 and TRBJ1-1, with TRBD1 as a possible D gene (6 bases). Germline V gives CDR1 MDHEN, CDR2 SYDVKM. Trimming shortened V by 6 bases and J by 3 bases, and 14 bases separated the two germline ends. This CDR3 region has 14 residues. The CDR3 sequence is CASSPWTAYTEAFF. Here the CDR3 DNA reads TGTGCCAGCAGCCCTTGGACAGCTTACACTGAAGCTTTCTTT. The full variable domain, with the rest looked up from reference TRBV28 and TRBJ1-1, is DVKVTQSSRYLVKRTGEKVFLECVQDMDHENMFWYRQDPGLGLRLIYFSYDVKMKEKGDIPEGYSVSREKKERFSLILESASTNQTSMYLCASSPWTAYTEAFFGQGTRLTVV.

The V gene is TRBV5-4, the J gene TRBJ1-1, with a weak D call TRBD1 (5 bases). Germline loops: CDR1 SGHNT, CDR2 YYREEE (reference sequence). The CDR3 has 15 amino acids. V was clipped by 4 bases and J by 0 bases, with 13 bases between them. The CDR3 DNA follows: TGTGCCAGCAGCCTCTTCGGGACTTTGAACACTGAAGCTTTCTTT. This gives the protein CASSLFGTLNTEAFF.

The genes are TRBV3-1 (or the pseudogene TRBV3-2) and TRBJ2-7, with D perhaps TRBD1 (6 bases). The V end lost 4 bases, the J end lost 6 bases, and 13 bases lay between the germline ends. The CDR3 sequence is 13 residues long. The germline V gene has CDR1 LGHDT and CDR2 YNNKEL (reference sequence). CDR3 region: CASSRFLQGEQYF. CDR3 DNA sequence: TGTGCCAGCAGCCGTTTCTTACAGGGCGAGCAGTACTTC.

About this clone: Other DNA sequences in this specimen translate into the identical CDR3. The chain uses TRBV5-1 and TRBJ2-7; TRBD1 is a possible D gene (5 bases). Between the trimmed V and J ends, which lost 2 bases and 3 bases, there was a span of 9 bases. Germline-derived CDR1 and CDR2 are SGHRS and YFSETQ. This CDR3 contains 13 residues. In nucleotides, the CDR3 is TGCGCCAGCAGCTTCGGCAGGGACTACGAGCAGTACTTC. Its translation: CASSFGRDYEQYF.

This clone was picked up a small number of times. The germline gene is not matched at one end of the junction; a read error may be the cause. The chain uses TRBV7-2 and TRBJ2-1; D possibly uses TRBD1 or TRBD2 (6 bases each). The CDR3 runs to 15 residues. Germline V CDR1 and CDR2: SGHTA, FQGNSA. Here the CDR3 reads CASTLGTGTGYEQFF. In nucleotides, the CDR3 is TGTGCCAGCACCTTAGGGACTGGTACAGGGTATGAGCAGTTCTTC.

V gene TRBV24-1 combines with J gene TRBJ2-3; tentatively, D is TRBD2 (7 bases). The germline V gene has CDR1 KGHDR and CDR2 SFDVKD. Trimming left V 6 bases short and J 0 bases short, with 12 bases between. The CDR3 is made up of 15 amino acids. The CDR3 reads CATSKGGTSTDTQYF. CDR3 DNA sequence: TGTGCCACCAGTAAGGGGGGGACTAGCACAGATACGCAGTATTTT.

This clone was counted at least ten times. The rearrangement joins TRBV6-2 or TRBV6-3 to TRBJ2-1, with 7 nucleotides matching TRBD2. This CDR3 spans 15 amino acids. V lost 0 bases to trimming and J lost 3 bases; unmatched junction nucleotides: 2. Germline V CDR1 and CDR2: MNHEY, SVGEGT. Written as DNA, the CDR3 is TGTGCCAGCAGTTACTCGCTAGCGGTCTACAATGAGCAGTTCTTC. Residues: CASSYSLAVYNEQFF.

The V gene is TRBV7-8, the J gene TRBJ1-2; 8 bases map to TRBD1. V was pared by 1 base and J by 4 bases, with 8 bases of the junction left unmatched. The germline V gene encodes CDR1 SGHVS and CDR2 FQNEAQ. The CDR3 sequence is 16 residues long. The CDR3 spells CASSLGVPGGGYGYTF. Here the CDR3 DNA reads TGTGCCAGCAGCTTAGGAGTTCCAGGGGGCGGCTATGGCTACACCTTC.